This T cell receptor beta chain was documented in a study of post-analysis software for immune sequencing data. Turning to the study itself: The disease courses spanned relapsing-remitting, secondary progressive and progressive-relapsing forms of multiple sclerosis. The study, taken as a whole, reports: Same-batch preparations were strongly co-clustered by F measure. TRBV segments more frequent in patients than in controls numbered five and included TRBV5-6, TRBV5-1 and TRBV20-1. The normalized Chao1 diversity of multiple sclerosis patients was significantly lower than that of controls.

TCR beta libraries were prepared from cDNA with unique molecular identifiers. It was from roughly 0.93 to 9.6 million T cells that 450,000 to 550,000 cDNA molecules came. Via MiXCR, TCRdb re-called the PCR reads, giving one row per CDR3 protein. The repertoire includes more than 450,000 distinct CDR3 sequences, 40% to 50% of them detected once, and under 2% sits in the top ten. Comment on this clonotype: Antigen unknown.

CDR1 is ENHRY, CDR2 SYGVKD, per germline. V dropped 10 bases and J dropped 3 bases, with 13 bases sitting between them. This CDR3 region has 13 residues. The source material was blood. This receptor was identified in a girl between 5 and 17 years old with multiple sclerosis. This rearrangement joins TRBV10-3 to TRBJ2-1; the D gene is possibly TRBD1 (6 bases). The CDR3 protein is CATRGELYNEQFF. CDR3 sequence (DNA): TGTGCCACCAGGGGTGAGCTCTACAATGAGCAGTTCTTC.